This paragraph covers one T cell receptor beta chain sequence. Its specificity is not known. Described treatment: randomized to nivolumab then ipilimumab (arm A) or the reverse (arm B). This table comes from immunoSEQ multiplex PCR, and its TCRdb copy is limited to in-frame clones, with some not included. The sample yields about 3,000 clones, roughly 21% seen once. This entry is derived from a study of sequential checkpoint blockade in melanoma. Study-wide points: In arm A, pretreatment tumor clonality was associated with response.

The CDR3 extends over 13 amino acids. Germline CDR1 WNHNN, CDR2 SYGVQD (reference sequence). Between the trimmed V and J ends, which lost 2 bases and 3 bases, there was a span of 8 bases. V gene TRBV10-1 combines with J gene TRBJ2-7; D is undetermined. Sequences were derived from tumor tissue (inferred from file names), sampled from a patient given nivolumab and ipilimumab in sequence. The TCR originated in a human patient with melanoma. Some clones in this sample may be carry-over from other donors' samples. Here the CDR3 DNA reads TGCGCCAGCAGTGAGGGTGACAACTACGAGCAGTACTTC. Translated: CASSEGDNYEQYF.